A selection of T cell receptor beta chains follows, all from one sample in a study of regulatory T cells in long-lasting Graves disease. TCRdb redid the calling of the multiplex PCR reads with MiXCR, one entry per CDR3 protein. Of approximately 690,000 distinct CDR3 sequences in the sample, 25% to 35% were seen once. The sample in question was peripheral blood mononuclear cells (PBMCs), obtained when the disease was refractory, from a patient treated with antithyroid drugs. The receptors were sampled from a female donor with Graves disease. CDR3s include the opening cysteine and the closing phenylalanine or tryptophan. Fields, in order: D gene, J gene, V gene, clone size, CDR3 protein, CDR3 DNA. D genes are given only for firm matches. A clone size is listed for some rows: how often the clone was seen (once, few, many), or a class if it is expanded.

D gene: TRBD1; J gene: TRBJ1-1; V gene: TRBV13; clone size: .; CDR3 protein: CASSLVGQMNTEAFF; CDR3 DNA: TGTGCCAGCAGTCTGGTGGGACAGATGAACACTGAAGCTTTCTTT
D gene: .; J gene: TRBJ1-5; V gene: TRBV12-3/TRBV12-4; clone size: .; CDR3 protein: CASSFLAGGSNQPQHF; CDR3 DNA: TGTGCCAGCAGTTTCCTAGCGGGGGGGAGCAATCAGCCCCAGCATTTT
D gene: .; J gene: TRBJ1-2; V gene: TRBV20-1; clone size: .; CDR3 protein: CSARMSGPNYGYTF; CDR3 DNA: TGCAGTGCCAGAATGTCAGGGCCTAACTATGGCTACACCTTC
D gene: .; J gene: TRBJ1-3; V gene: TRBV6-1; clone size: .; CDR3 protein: CASRGLEVRASGNTIYF; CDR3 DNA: TGTGCCAGCAGGGGATTAGAAGTCAGGGCGTCGGGAAACACCATATATTTT
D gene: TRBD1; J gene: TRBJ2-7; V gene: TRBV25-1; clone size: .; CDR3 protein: CASSESKDRGVNEQYF; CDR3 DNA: TGTGCCAGCAGTGAATCTAAGGACAGGGGTGTGAACGAGCAGTACTTC
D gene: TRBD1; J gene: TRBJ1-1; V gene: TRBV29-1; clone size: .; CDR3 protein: CSIWGGINRDRDSVNTEAFF; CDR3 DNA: TGCAGCATTTGGGGGGGAATAAACCGGGACAGGGATTCGGTGAACACTGAAGCTTTCTTT
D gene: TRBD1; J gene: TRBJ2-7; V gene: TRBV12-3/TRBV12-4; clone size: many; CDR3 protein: CASSWGQVYEQYF; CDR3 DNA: TGTGCCAGCAGTTGGGGACAGGTCTACGAGCAGTACTTC
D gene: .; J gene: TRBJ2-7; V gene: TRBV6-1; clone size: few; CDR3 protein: CASSDSAAPYEQYF; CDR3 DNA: TGTGCCAGCAGTGATTCTGCGGCTCCCTACGAGCAGTACTTC
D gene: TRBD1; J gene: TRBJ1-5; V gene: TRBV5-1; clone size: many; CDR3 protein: CASSFQGASNQPQHF; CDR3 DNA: TGTGCCAGCAGTTTTCAGGGGGCGAGCAATCAGCCCCAGCATTTT
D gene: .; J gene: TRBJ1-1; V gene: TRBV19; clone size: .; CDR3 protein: CASSMGEGTEAFF; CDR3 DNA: TGTGCCAGTAGTATGGGGGAAGGTACTGAAGCTTTCTTT
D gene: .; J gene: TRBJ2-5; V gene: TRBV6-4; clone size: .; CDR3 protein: CASCPAQTQETQYF; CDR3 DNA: TGTGCCAGCTGTCCAGCGCAGACTCAAGAGACCCAGTACTTC
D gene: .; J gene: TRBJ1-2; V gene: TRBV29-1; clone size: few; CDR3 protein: CSVDSVGGGYGYTF; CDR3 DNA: TGCAGCGTTGATTCGGTCGGCGGGGGCTATGGCTACACCTTC
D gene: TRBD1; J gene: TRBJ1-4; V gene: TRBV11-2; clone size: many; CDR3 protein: CASSDRGEKLFF; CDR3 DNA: TGTGCCAGCAGCGACAGGGGGGAAAAACTGTTTTTT
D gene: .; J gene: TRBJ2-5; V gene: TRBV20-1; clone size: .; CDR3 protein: CSATGRTQETQYF; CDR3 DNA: TGCAGTGCTACGGGCCGGACCCAAGAGACCCAGTACTTC
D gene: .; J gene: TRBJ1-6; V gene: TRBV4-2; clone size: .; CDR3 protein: CASSQDPRVNSPLHF; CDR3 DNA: TGTGCCAGCAGCCAAGATCCCAGGGTAAATTCACCCCTCCACTTT